A selection of T cell receptor beta chains follows, all from one sample in a study of blood T cell repertoires in COVID-19. Data came from immunoSEQ multiplex PCR; TCRdb stores just in-frame clones and leaves some out. The table lists a few hundred thousand clones, around 86% of them singletons. Source material: peripheral blood. The receptor set was obtained from a man older than 75 with acute or convalescent COVID-19. Each CDR3 is given without its conserved first and last residue. Clone size, where shown, is once, few, many, or a class for clones that have expanded.

clone size	V gene	J gene	CDR3 protein
-	TRBV3-1/TRBV3-2	TRBJ1-5	ASSQDRGYSNQPQH
-	TRBV5-6	TRBJ2-3	ASSLGAVSTDTQY
-	TRBV18	TRBJ2-7	ASSPGTVYEQY
-	TRBV12-2	TRBJ2-1	ASRSDDYSSYNEQF
-	TRBV5-1	TRBJ1-1	ASSLGAGINTEAF
-	TRBV28	TRBJ1-3	ASSFYSGNTIY
-	TRBV28	TRBJ1-1	ASSLIGSTEAF
-	TRBV5-5	TRBJ1-1	ASSVQGATTEAF
-	TRBV6-6	TRBJ1-5	ASKTGGAQGNQPQH
-	TRBV24-1	TRBJ2-5	ATSDLKQGAYQETQY
-	TRBV10-3	TRBJ2-1	AISDKTSGHNEQF
-	TRBV3-1/TRBV3-2	TRBJ1-6	ASSQGRPGQGSPLH
-	TRBV18	TRBJ2-3	ASSLGLASTDTQY
few	TRBV5-1	TRBJ2-1	ASSLARGGYNEQF
-	TRBV6-1	TRBJ2-7	ASSDRGYEQY
-	TRBV28	TRBJ1-2	ASSPGQGAHYGYT